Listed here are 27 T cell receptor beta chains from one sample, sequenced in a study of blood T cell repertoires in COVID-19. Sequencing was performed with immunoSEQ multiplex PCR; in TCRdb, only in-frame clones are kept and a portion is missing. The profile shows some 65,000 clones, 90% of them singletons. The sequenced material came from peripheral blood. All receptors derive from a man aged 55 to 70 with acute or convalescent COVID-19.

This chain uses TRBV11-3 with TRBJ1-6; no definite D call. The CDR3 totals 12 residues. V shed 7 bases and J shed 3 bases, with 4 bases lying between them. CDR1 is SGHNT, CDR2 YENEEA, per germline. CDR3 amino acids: CASIIYNSPLHF. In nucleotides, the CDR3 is TGTGCCAGCATCATCTATAATTCACCCCTCCACTTT.

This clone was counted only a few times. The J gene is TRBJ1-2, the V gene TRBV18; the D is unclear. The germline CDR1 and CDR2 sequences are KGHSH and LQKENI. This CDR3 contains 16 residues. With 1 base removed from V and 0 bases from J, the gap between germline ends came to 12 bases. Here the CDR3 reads CASSPQRDYSNYGYTF. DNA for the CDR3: TGTGCCAGCTCACCACAGAGGGATTATTCTAACTATGGCTACACCTTC.

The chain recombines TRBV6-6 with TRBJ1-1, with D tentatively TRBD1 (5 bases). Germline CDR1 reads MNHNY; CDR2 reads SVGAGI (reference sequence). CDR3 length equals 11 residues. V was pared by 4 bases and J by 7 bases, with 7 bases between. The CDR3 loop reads CASSSDSEAFF. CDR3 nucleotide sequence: TGTGCCAGCAGTTCTGACAGTGAAGCTTTCTTT.

In nucleotides, the CDR3 is TGTGCCAGCAGCGTAGCTCAGGGGCTGAATGAAAAACTGTTTTTT. Encoded protein: CASSVAQGLNEKLFF. This chain links TRBV9 with TRBJ1-4; D is possibly TRBD1 (6 bases). Per germline, CDR1 SGDLS and CDR2 YYNGEE. The CDR3 runs to 15 residues. Trimming shortened V by 0 bases and J by 5 bases, and 11 bases separated the two germline ends. The full variable domain, with the rest looked up from reference TRBV9 and TRBJ1-4, is DSGVTQTPKHLITATGQRVTLRCSPRSGDLSVYWYQQSLDQGLQFLIQYYNGEERAKGNILERFSAQQFPDLHSELNLSSLELGDSALYFCASSVAQGLNEKLFFGSGTQLSVL.

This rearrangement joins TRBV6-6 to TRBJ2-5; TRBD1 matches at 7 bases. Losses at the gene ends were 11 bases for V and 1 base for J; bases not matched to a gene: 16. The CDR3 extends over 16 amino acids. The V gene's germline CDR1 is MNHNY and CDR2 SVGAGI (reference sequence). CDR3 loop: CASSQTGYGTQETQYF. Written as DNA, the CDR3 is TGTGCCTCCTCTCAGACAGGGTACGGTACCCAAGAGACCCAGTACTTC.

This chain's CDR3 is CASSFGSEGSPLHF. CDR3 coding DNA: TGTGCCAGCAGTTTTGGCTCTGAGGGTTCACCCCTCCACTTT. This chain joins TRBV27 and TRBJ1-6; D not resolved. The CDR3 extends over 14 amino acids. The V end was cut by 3 bases, the J end by 9 bases, with 12 bases between. Germline CDR1 reads MNHEY; CDR2 reads SMNVEV (reference sequence).

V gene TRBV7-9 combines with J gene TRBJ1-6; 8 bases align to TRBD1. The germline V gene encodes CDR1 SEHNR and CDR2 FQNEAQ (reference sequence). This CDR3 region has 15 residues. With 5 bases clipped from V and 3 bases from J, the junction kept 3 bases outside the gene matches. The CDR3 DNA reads TGTGCCAGCAGCCAGGACAGGGACTATAATTCACCCCTCCACTTT. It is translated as CASSQDRDYNSPLHF.

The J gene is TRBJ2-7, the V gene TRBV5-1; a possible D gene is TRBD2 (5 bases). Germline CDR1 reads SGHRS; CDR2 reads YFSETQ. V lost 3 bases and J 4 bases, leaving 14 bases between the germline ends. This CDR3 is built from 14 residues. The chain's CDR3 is CASSSGRTSYEQYF. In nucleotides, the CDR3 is TGCGCCAGCAGCTCGGGTAGGACTTCTTACGAGCAGTACTTC.

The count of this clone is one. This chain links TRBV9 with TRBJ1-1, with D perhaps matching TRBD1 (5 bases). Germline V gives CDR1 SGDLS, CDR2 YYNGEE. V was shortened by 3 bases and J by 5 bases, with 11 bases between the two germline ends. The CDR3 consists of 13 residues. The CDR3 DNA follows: TGTGCCAGCAGCGCCAGGGTAGGGACTGAAGCTTTCTTT. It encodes CASSARVGTEAFF. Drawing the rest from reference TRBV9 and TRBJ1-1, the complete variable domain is DSGVTQTPKHLITATGQRVTLRCSPRSGDLSVYWYQQSLDQGLQFLIQYYNGEERAKGNILERFSAQQFPDLHSELNLSSLELGDSALYFCASSARVGTEAFFGQGTRLTVV.

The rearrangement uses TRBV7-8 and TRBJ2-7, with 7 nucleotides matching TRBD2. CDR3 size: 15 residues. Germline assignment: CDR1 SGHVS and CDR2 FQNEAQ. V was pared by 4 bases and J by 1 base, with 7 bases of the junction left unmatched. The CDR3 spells CASSSVRGGSYEQYF. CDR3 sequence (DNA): TGTGCCAGCAGCTCCGTCCGGGGAGGGTCCTACGAGCAGTACTTC. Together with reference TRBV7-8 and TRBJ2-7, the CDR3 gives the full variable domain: GAGVSQSPRYKVAKRGQDVALRCDPISGHVSLFWYQQALGQGPEFLTYFQNEAQLDKSGLPSDRFFAERPEGSVSTLKIQRTQQEDSAVYLCASSSVRGGSYEQYFGPGTRLTVT.

The CDR3 loop is CASSLQGGTEAFF. For the CDR3, the DNA is TGTGCCAGCAGCTTACAGGGAGGGACTGAAGCTTTCTTT. The chain carries TRBV13 and TRBJ1-1, with D tentatively TRBD1 (5 bases). Germline values: CDR1 PRHDT, CDR2 FYEKMQ (reference sequence). Trimming removed 2 bases from V and 5 bases from J, with 9 bases in between. The CDR3 consists of 13 residues.

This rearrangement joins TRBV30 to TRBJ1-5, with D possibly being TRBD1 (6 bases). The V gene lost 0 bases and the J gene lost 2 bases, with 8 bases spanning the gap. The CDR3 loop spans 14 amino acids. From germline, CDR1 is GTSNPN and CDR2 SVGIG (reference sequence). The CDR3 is CAWSVGAGNQPQHF. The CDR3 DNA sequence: TGTGCCTGGAGTGTGGGGGCGGGCAATCAGCCCCAGCATTTT.

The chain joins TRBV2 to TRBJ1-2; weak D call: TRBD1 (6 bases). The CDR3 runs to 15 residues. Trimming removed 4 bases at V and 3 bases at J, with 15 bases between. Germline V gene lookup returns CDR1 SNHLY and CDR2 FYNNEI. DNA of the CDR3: TGTGCCAGCAGTGGCCGGTCTGGACAGCACTATGGCTACACCTTC. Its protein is CASSGRSGQHYGYTF. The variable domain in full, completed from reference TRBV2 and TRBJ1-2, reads EPEVTQTPSHQVTQMGQEVILRCVPISNHLYFYWYRQILGQKVEFLVSFYNNEISEKSEIFDDQFSVERPDGSNFTLKIRSTKLEDSAMYFCASSGRSGQHYGYTFGSGTRLTVV.

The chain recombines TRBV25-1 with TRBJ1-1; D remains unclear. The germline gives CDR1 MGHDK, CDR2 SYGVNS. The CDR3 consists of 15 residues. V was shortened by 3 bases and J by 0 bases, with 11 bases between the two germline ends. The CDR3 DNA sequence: TGTGCCAGCAGTGATTTGACACTCATGAACACTGAAGCTTTCTTT. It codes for CASSDLTLMNTEAFF. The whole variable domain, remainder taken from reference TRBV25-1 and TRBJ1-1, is EADIYQTPRYLVIGTGKKITLECSQTMGHDKMYWYQQDPGMELHLIHYSYGVNSTEKGDLSSESTVSRIRTEHFPLTLESARPSHTSQYLCASSDLTLMNTEAFFGQGTRLTVV.

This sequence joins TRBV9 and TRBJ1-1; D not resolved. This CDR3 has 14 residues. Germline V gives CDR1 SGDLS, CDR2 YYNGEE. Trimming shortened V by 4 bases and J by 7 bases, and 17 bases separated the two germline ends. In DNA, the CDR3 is TGTGCCAGCAGCCCCCGACCGGGATGGAATGAAGCTTTCTTT. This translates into CASSPRPGWNEAFF.

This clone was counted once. The CDR3 protein is CASSTPGQRNIQYF. The CDR3 nucleotides read TGTGCCAGCAGTACGCCGGGACAAAGAAACATTCAGTACTTC. The gene calls are TRBV6-5 and TRBJ2-4, with a possible D match to TRBD1 (6 bases). Germline values: CDR1 MNHEY, CDR2 SVGAGI. CDR3 length: 14 residues. The V and J ends lost 5 bases and 6 bases respectively, with 14 bases between them.

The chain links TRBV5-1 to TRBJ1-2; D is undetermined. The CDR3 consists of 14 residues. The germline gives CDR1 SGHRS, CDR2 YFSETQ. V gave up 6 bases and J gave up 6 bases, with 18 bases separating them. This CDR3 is CASTPGDRWDGYTF. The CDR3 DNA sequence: TGCGCCAGCACCCCGGGAGACCGTTGGGATGGCTACACCTTC.

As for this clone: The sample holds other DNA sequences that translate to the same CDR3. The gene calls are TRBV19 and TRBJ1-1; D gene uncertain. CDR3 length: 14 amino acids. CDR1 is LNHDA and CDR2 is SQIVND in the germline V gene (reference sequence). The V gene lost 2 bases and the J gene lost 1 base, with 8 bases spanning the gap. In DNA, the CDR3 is TGTGCCAGTAGTATAAGAGGAGGGAACACTGAAGCTTTCTTT. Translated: CASSIRGGNTEAFF.

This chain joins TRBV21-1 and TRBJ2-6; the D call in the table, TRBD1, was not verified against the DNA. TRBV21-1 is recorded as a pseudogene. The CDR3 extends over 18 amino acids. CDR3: CASSSRRDRGHGANVLTF. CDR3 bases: TGTGCCAGCAGCTCCCGCCGGGACAGGGGGCATGGGGCCAACGTCCTGACTTTC.

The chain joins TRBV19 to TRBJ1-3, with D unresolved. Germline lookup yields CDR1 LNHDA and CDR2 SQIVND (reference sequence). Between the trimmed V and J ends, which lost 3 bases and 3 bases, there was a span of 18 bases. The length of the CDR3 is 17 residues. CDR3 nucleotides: TGTGCCAGTAGTATGGGAGTGGCCGCACAATTTGGAAACACCATATATTTT. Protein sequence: CASSMGVAAQFGNTIYF.

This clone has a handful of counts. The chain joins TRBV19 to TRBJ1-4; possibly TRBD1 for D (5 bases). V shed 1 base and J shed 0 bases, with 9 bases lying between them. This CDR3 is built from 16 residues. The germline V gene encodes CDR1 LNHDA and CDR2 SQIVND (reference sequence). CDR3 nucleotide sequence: TGTGCCAGTAGTATAGGAGGACACGCAACTAATGAAAAACTGTTTTTT. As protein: CASSIGGHATNEKLFF.

The CDR3 region is CASSFVDREPLHF. Here the CDR3 DNA reads TGTGCCAGCAGCTTCGTCGACAGGGAGCCCCTCCACTTT. The rearrangement uses TRBV7-8 and TRBJ1-6; 7 bases align to TRBD1. The J segment lost 13 bases and the V segment lost 3 bases, leaving 6 bases of the junction unmatched. The CDR3 is 13 residues long. Looked up from germline, CDR1 is SGHVS and CDR2 is FQNEAQ.

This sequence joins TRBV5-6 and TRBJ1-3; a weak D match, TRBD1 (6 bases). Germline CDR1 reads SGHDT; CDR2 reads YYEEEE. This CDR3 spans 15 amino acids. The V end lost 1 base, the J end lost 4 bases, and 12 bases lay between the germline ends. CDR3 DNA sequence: TGTGCCAGCAGCTTGTGGGGGCTTTACGGAAACACCATATATTTT. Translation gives CASSLWGLYGNTIYF.

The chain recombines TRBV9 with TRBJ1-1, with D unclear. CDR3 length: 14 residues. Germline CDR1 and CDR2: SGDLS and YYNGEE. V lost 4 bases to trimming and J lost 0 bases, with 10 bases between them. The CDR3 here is CASSPTRMNTEAFF. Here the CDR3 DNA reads TGTGCCAGCAGCCCGACAAGAATGAACACTGAAGCTTTCTTT.

The CDR3 protein is CASSEDRAPLHF. In nucleotides, the CDR3 is TGTGCCAGCAGTGAGGACAGGGCACCCCTCCACTTT. The V gene is TRBV2, the J gene TRBJ1-6, with 8 bases aligning to TRBD1. The CDR3 is 12 amino acids. V trimming: 3 bases; J trimming: 11 bases; junction bases outside the gene matches: 0. Germline CDR1 reads SNHLY; CDR2 reads FYNNEI.

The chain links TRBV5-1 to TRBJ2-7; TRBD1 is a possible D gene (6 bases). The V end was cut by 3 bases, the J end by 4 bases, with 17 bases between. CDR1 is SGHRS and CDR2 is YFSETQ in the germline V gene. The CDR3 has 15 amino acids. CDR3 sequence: CASSSLGTSFYEQYF. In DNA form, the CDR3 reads TGCGCCAGCAGCTCCTTAGGGACAAGTTTTTACGAGCAGTACTTC.

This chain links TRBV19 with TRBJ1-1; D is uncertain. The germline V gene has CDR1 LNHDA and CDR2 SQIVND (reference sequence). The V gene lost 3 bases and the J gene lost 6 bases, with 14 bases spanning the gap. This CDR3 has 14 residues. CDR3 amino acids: CASSIESASSEAFF. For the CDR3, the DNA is TGTGCCAGTAGTATTGAAAGCGCCAGTTCTGAAGCTTTCTTT.